This TCR beta chain emerged from a study of T cell responses to AZD1222 COVID-19 vaccine. CDR3 length: 19 amino acids. Germline CDR1 reads SGDLS; CDR2 reads YYNGEE. The V segment lost 0 bases and the J segment 8 bases; nucleotides outside the gene matches: 18. Here immunoSEQ multiplex PCR was the method, and the copy in TCRdb shows in-frame clones only, minus some. The repertoire includes about 53,000 clones, about four fifths of them detected once, and around 27% sits in the top ten. This clonotype was sampled from an adult in good health. This sample comprised peripheral blood, obtained on day 0 of AZD1222 vaccination. This sequence joins TRBV9 and TRBJ2-1, with 9 nucleotides matching TRBD2. The CDR3, as DNA: TGTGCCAGCAGCGTAGGGAGTAGCGGGAGTCCCGGACGCCGCGATGAGCAGTTCTTC. This codes for CASSVGSSGSPGRRDEQFF.